A selection of T cell receptor beta chains follows, all from one sample in a study of CD8+ T cells in alopecia areata. Assay used: immunoSEQ multiplex PCR; TCRdb lists only in-frame clones, some missing. This repertoire shows about 120,000 clones, around two fifths found once; its top ten account for approximately 3%. Material: CD4+ T cells sorted from blood. The source of these receptors is a human donor with alopecia areata. Both conserved end residues are part of each CDR3. A D gene is named only where the DNA matches it firmly. Clone size, where shown, is once, few, many, or a class for clones that have expanded.

j_call clone_size d_call v_call cdr3_nt cdr3_aa
TRBJ1-2 few NA TRBV29-1 TGCAGCGTATTACCTATTCGCTATGGCTACACCTTC CSVLPIRYGYTF
TRBJ2-1 once TRBD2 TRBV30 TGTGCCTGGAAACGCAGGCTAGCGGGAGGAAGTGGCGAGCAGTTCTTC CAWKRRLAGGSGEQFF
TRBJ2-1 few NA TRBV7-9 TGTGCCAGCAGCTTCCCAGTCCGGGACTCGCCTAGGGTTGAGCAGTTCTTC CASSFPVRDSPRVEQFF
TRBJ2-6 NA TRBD2 TRBV4-2 TGTGCCAGCAGCCAAGATGGGTCGGGAGGACGATCTGGGGCCAACGTCCTGACTTTC CASSQDGSGGRSGANVLTF
TRBJ2-3 few NA TRBV4-1 TGCGCCAGCAGCCAAGATACAACAACAGATACGCAGTATTTT CASSQDTTTDTQYF
TRBJ2-1 NA NA TRBV4-3 TGCGCCAGCAGCCAAAATCACCCCGGGGCGTCGTACAATGAGCAGTTCTTC CASSQNHPGASYNEQFF
TRBJ2-1 NA NA TRBV5-4 TGTGCCAGCAGCTTGGACAGCGGGACAGGCAATGAGCAGTTCTTC CASSLDSGTGNEQFF
TRBJ2-3 NA TRBD2 TRBV30 TGTGCCTGGAGTGTTGCGGGAGCGGGGTCCGATACGCAGTATTTT CAWSVAGAGSDTQYF
TRBJ1-1 few NA TRBV14 TGTGCCAGCAGCCACCTTGCCGGTACGGGAGCTTTCTTT CASSHLAGTGAFF
TRBJ1-2 few NA TRBV29-1 TGCAGCGCCTGGACCGACAGGAGCTATGGCTACACCTTC CSAWTDRSYGYTF
TRBJ2-1 few TRBD2 TRBV27 TGTGCCAGCAGCCCACTAGCGGGGGGGCACAATGAGCAGTTCTTC CASSPLAGGHNEQFF
TRBJ2-1 NA TRBD2 TRBV28 TGTGCCAGCACCGGGAGGAATGAGCAGTTCTTC CASTGRNEQFF
TRBJ2-5 NA NA TRBV28 TGTGCCAGCAGCTTGGGGGAGACCCAGTACTTC CASSLGETQYF
TRBJ1-1 NA NA TRBV29-1 TGCAGCGTTGGGAAGAACACTGAAGCTTTCTTT CSVGKNTEAFF
TRBJ2-3 NA TRBD2 TRBV9 TGTGCCAGCAGCGCCCACAATAGCGGGGGGACAGATACGCAGTATTTT CASSAHNSGGTDTQYF
TRBJ2-3 few TRBD1 TRBV2 TGTGCCAGCACCAAGACAGGGTCCACAGATACGCAGTATTTT CASTKTGSTDTQYF
TRBJ2-7 NA TRBD2 TRBV4-1 TGCGCCAGCAGCCAAGATCCGGGAAGCGGGGGGGGAATTTACGAGCAGTACTTC CASSQDPGSGGGIYEQYF
TRBJ2-2 NA NA TRBV29-1 TGCAGCGTTCGTACAGGAGCGAACACCGGGGAGCTGTTTTTT CSVRTGANTGELFF
TRBJ2-5 few NA TRBV29-1 TGCAGCGCAGGTCGGGGGACAGCGCCCCAAGAGACCCAGTACTTC CSAGRGTAPQETQYF
TRBJ2-3 few TRBD2 TRBV29-1 TGCAGCGTTGATGGCCTAGCGGGACCAGGCCACGGCACAGATACGCAGTATTTT CSVDGLAGPGHGTDTQYF
TRBJ2-5 few TRBD2 TRBV30 TGTGCCTGGAGTGCCGTAGCGGGAGGAGAGACCCAGTACTTC CAWSAVAGGETQYF
TRBJ2-7 NA NA TRBV25-1 TGTGCCAGCAGGGGTGGCCCTCGAGAGGACGAGCAGTACTTC CASRGGPREDEQYF
TRBJ2-5 NA TRBD2 TRBV29-1 TGCAGCATAGGGACTAGCGGGGTGGTGGGGGAGACCCAGTACTTC CSIGTSGVVGETQYF
TRBJ2-3 NA TRBD2 TRBV27 TGTGCCAGCACTCCGGGCACTAGCGGACTTGGGAATACGCAGTATTTT CASTPGTSGLGNTQYF
TRBJ2-6 NA NA TRBV6-5 TGTGCCAGCAGCCGCGACAGGACTGGGGCCAACGTCCTGACTTTC CASSRDRTGANVLTF
TRBJ2-6 NA TRBD1 TRBV30 TGTGCCTGTCCAGACAGGGGGAGCGGGGCCAACGTCCTGACTTTC CACPDRGSGANVLTF
TRBJ1-3 NA NA TRBV4-1 TGCGCCAGCAGCCAAGTGGGGCACTCTGGAAACACCATATATTTT CASSQVGHSGNTIYF
TRBJ1-1 few TRBD1 TRBV29-1 TGCAGCGTTCTTGTCAGGGGGCGGAACACTGAAGCTTTCTTT CSVLVRGRNTEAFF
TRBJ2-5 few TRBD1 TRBV14 TGTGCCAGCAGCCAAGTCAGGGGGCAAGAGACCCAGTACTTC CASSQVRGQETQYF
TRBJ2-1 few NA TRBV9 TGTGCCAGCAGCGTAGTGCCGGACAGCTACAATGAGCAGTTCTTC CASSVVPDSYNEQFF
TRBJ1-1 few NA TRBV7-2 TGTGCCAGCAGTTCAAACGGGGAAAACACTGAAGCTTTCTTT CASSSNGENTEAFF
TRBJ2-3 NA NA TRBV2 TGTGCCAGCAGTGAACGCACAGATACGCAGTATTTT CASSERTDTQYF
TRBJ2-3 few NA TRBV7-2 TGTGCCAGCAGCTCCTCTAGCTCTGCAGATACGCAGTATTTT CASSSSSSADTQYF
TRBJ1-4 NA NA TRBV29-1 TGCAGCGTTGAAGCGATGAGGGAAAAACTGTTTTTT CSVEAMREKLFF
TRBJ2-1 few NA TRBV28 TGTGCCAGCAGTTTATCTCCCGGTAGAGGTTACAATGAGCAGTTCTTC CASSLSPGRGYNEQFF
TRBJ1-1 NA TRBD1 TRBV30 TGTGCCTGGAGAGAAGCAGGGGGCATTGGCACTGAAGCTTTCTTT CAWREAGGIGTEAFF
TRBJ2-1 NA TRBD2 TRBV14 TGTGCCAGCAGCCAAGTTCCGACTAGCGGTGATCTCAACAATGAGCAGTTCTTC CASSQVPTSGDLNNEQFF
TRBJ2-7 NA NA TRBV30 TGTGCCTGGAGTGGGCGCCTGGGGCCCTACGAGCAGTACTTC CAWSGRLGPYEQYF
TRBJ2-1 NA TRBD1 TRBV30 TGTGCCTGGACTTCAGGGGGCAATGAGCAGTTCTTC CAWTSGGNEQFF
TRBJ2-5 few NA TRBV23-1 TGCGCCAGCAGTCAATCAGAGGGGACCCAGTACTTC CASSQSEGTQYF
TRBJ2-1 NA TRBD2 TRBV7-2 TGTGCCAGCAGCTCTAGCGGGAGTTGGTACAATGAGCAGTTCTTC CASSSSGSWYNEQFF
TRBJ2-7 NA NA TRBV7-2 TGTGCCAGCAGCTTAGATCCAGGGGACTCCTACGAGCAGTACTTC CASSLDPGDSYEQYF
TRBJ2-5 NA NA TRBV30 TGTGCCTGGAGTGTACTAGGGGAGACCCAGTACTTC CAWSVLGETQYF
TRBJ2-3 NA NA TRBV29-1 TGCAGCGTCGAGGGGACCCTCACAGATACGCAGTATTTT CSVEGTLTDTQYF
TRBJ2-2 NA TRBD1 TRBV4-1 TGCGCCAGCAGCCAGGGGACAGGGCCGACCACCGGGGAGCTGTTTTTT CASSQGTGPTTGELFF
TRBJ2-2 NA NA TRBV5-4 TGTGCCAGCAGCCTACTCGGCGGGGAGCTGTTTTTT CASSLLGGELFF
TRBJ1-1 once NA TRBV29-1 TGCAGCGTTTCCGGGACCACGAACACTGAAGCTTTCTTT CSVSGTTNTEAFF
TRBJ2-3 NA NA TRBV5-6 TGTGCCAGCAGCTTCAGCGGCAGCACAGATACGCAGTATTTT CASSFSGSTDTQYF
TRBJ2-3 NA TRBD2 TRBV30 TGTGCCTGTTCTAGCGGGACCACAGATACGCAGTATTTT CACSSGTTDTQYF
TRBJ2-1 NA TRBD1 TRBV29-1 TGCAGCGTTGATTGGGGGACAGGTTACAATGAGCAGTTCTTC CSVDWGTGYNEQFF
TRBJ2-5 few NA TRBV10-3 TGTGCCATCAGTGAGTCTAAGATTCCCACACAAGAGACCCAGTACTTC CAISESKIPTQETQYF
TRBJ1-1 NA NA TRBV29-1 TGCAGCGTTGGACTCTTCGACCCGAACACTGAAGCTTTCTTT CSVGLFDPNTEAFF
TRBJ2-7 NA TRBD1 TRBV2 TGTGCCAGCAGAAGGACAGGGGAGGCCTACGAGCAGTACTTC CASRRTGEAYEQYF
TRBJ2-7 few NA TRBV5-1 TGCGCCAGCAGCCCCCGGGGGGGACAGGGCGTCTACGAGCAGTACTTC CASSPRGGQGVYEQYF
TRBJ2-5 few TRBD2 TRBV7-2 TGTGCCAGCAGCCGGACTAGCGCCTACCAAGAGACCCAGTACTTC CASSRTSAYQETQYF
TRBJ2-6 few NA TRBV6-5 TGTGCCAGCAGTTCACAGGGTTCTGGGGCCAACGTCCTGACTTTC CASSSQGSGANVLTF
TRBJ2-7 once NA TRBV9 TGTGCCAGCAGCGAGACCCCTCAGACTTACGAGCAGTACTTC CASSETPQTYEQYF
TRBJ2-7 few TRBD2 TRBV28 TGTGCCAGCAGTTTGGCGGGGGGCGCGACCGAGCAGTACTTC CASSLAGGATEQYF
TRBJ2-7 NA NA TRBV5-1 TGCGCCAGCACCCCACAGAGTGGAGGACCGACGTACTTC CASTPQSGGPTYF
TRBJ2-2 few TRBD1 TRBV19 TGTGCCAGTACCGACAGGGCCCGGGAGCTGTTTTTT CASTDRARELFF